The 20 T cell receptor beta chains in this list originate from one sample, sequenced in a study of shared clonotypes between healthy human individuals. TCRdb keeps only in-frame clones here, not all; method: immunoSEQ multiplex PCR. The data show some 500,000 clones, around three quarters seen once. Sample: PBMCs. The receptors originated from a woman aged 35 to 49 in good health. Some clones in this sample may be carry-over from other donors' samples.

DNA of the CDR3: TGTGCCAGCAGCTTAAGGACGAGAGGCACTGAAGCTTTCTTT. This codes for CASSLRTRGTEAFF. The rearrangement joins TRBV7-3 to TRBJ1-1; D not certain. Germline CDR1 SGHTA, CDR2 FQGTGA. V was cut by 1 base and J by 4 bases, with 10 bases left in between. The length of the CDR3 is 14 residues. The full variable domain, with the rest looked up from reference TRBV7-3 and TRBJ1-1, is GAGVSQTPSNKVTEKGKYVELRCDPISGHTALYWYRQSLGQGPEFLIYFQGTGAADDSGLPNDRFFAVRPEGSVSTLKIQRTERGDSAVYLCASSLRTRGTEAFFGQGTRLTVV.

The chain employs TRBV4-3 and TRBJ2-7, with a tentative D call TRBD1 (5 bases). Germline CDR1 LGHNA, CDR2 YSLEER. Trimming cost V 1 base and J 1 base, with 8 bases left between them. This CDR3 spans 14 amino acids. CDR3 sequence reads: CASSQVQGSYEQYF. CDR3 DNA: TGCGCCAGCAGCCAAGTTCAGGGATCCTACGAGCAGTACTTC.

The genes are TRBV2 and TRBJ2-7; D is unclear. V was cut by 8 bases and J by 4 bases, with 12 bases left in between. This CDR3 is built from 12 residues. CDR1 and CDR2 (germline): SNHLY, FYNNEI. The CDR3 nucleotides read TGTGCCAGCCGCGGTCTCCCATACGAGCAGTACTTC. This sequence encodes CASRGLPYEQYF.

The chain combines TRBV6-5 with TRBJ2-7; no definite D call. CDR1 and CDR2 from the germline V gene are MNHEY and SVGAGI. The CDR3 extends over 13 amino acids. Deletions cut 11 bases from V and 3 bases from J, with 17 bases between. CDR3 region: CAGSARTCYEQYF. CDR3 nucleotides: TGTGCCGGTTCGGCGCGGACCTGCTACGAGCAGTACTTC.

This chain uses TRBV28 with TRBJ2-7; no firm D call. This CDR3 has 11 amino acids. Germline loops: CDR1 MDHEN, CDR2 SYDVKM. Trimming cost V 1 base and J 6 bases, with 4 bases left between them. The CDR3 protein is CASSLSSEQYF. CDR3 nucleotides: TGTGCCAGCAGTTTATCATCCGAGCAGTACTTC.

The chain carries TRBV5-1 and TRBJ2-6, with D possibly TRBD1 on 5 matching bases. V dropped 1 base and J dropped 4 bases, with 21 bases sitting between them. Germline-derived CDR1 and CDR2 are SGHRS and YFSETQ. This CDR3 contains 19 residues. The CDR3 loop reads CASSLIGRSQGIGANVLTF. CDR3 coding DNA: TGCGCCAGCAGCTTGATCGGCAGGTCCCAGGGCATAGGGGCCAACGTCCTGACTTTC.

The J gene is TRBJ1-4, the V gene TRBV18, with 7 bases matching TRBD1. The CDR3 sequence is 17 residues long. CDR1 KGHSH and CDR2 LQKENI come from the germline V gene. With V trimmed by 0 bases and J by 0 bases, 4 bases remained unmatched. The DNA of the CDR3 is TGTGCCAGCTCACCACCCCGGACAGGAACAACTAATGAAAAACTGTTTTTT. Encoded protein: CASSPPRTGTTNEKLFF.

CDR3 DNA sequence: TGTGCCAGTAGTATGGACCGCCGGTACGAGCAGTACTTC. Protein product: CASSMDRRYEQYF. The chain recombines TRBV19 with TRBJ2-7; D ambiguous. The V and J ends lost 3 bases and 4 bases respectively, with 10 bases between them. CDR1 and CDR2 from the germline V gene are LNHDA and SQIVND (reference sequence). This CDR3 comprises 13 residues.

This clone is a singleton in its sample. The junction departs from the called germline gene at one end, perhaps through a read error. The gene calls are TRBV7-7 and TRBJ2-1; D is possibly TRBD2 (5 bases). The CDR3 length is 14 residues. Germline loops: CDR1 SSHAT, CDR2 FNYEAQ (reference sequence). Here the CDR3 DNA reads TGTGCTAGCAGCTCGGGAAATAGCCCCAATGAGCAGTTCTTC. It yields the protein CASSSGNSPNEQFF.

Of note for this clone: The identical CDR3 is also encoded by other nucleotide sequences in the sample. This chain uses TRBV7-8 with TRBJ2-1, with D maybe TRBD2 (6 bases). The CDR3 loop spans 17 amino acids. V lost 10 bases to trimming and J lost 9 bases, with 31 bases between them. CDR1 and CDR2 (germline): SGHVS, FQNEAQ. The CDR3 is CATLLSVRRAGGGEQFF. CDR3 nucleotides: TGTGCCACCCTACTAAGTGTTCGGCGGGCCGGGGGTGGTGAGCAGTTCTTC. The full variable domain, with the rest looked up from reference TRBV7-8 and TRBJ2-1, is GAGVSQSPRYKVAKRGQDVALRCDPISGHVSLFWYQQALGQGPEFLTYFQNEAQLDKSGLPSDRFFAERPEGSVSTLKIQRTQQEDSAVYLCATLLSVRRAGGGEQFFGPGTRLTVL.

Details on this clone: This likely stems from a read error, as it lies one base from a far larger clone. Other DNA sequences of this sample code for an identical CDR3. This chain joins TRBV30 and TRBJ2-2; D gene ambiguous. From germline, CDR1 is GTSNPN and CDR2 SVGIG (reference sequence). The CDR3 contains 14 residues. The CDR3 spells CAWSRVGLYGELFF. As DNA, the CDR3 is TGCGCCTGGAGTCGGGTAGGGTTGTACGGGGAGCTGTTTTTT.

The CDR3 loop reads CASSLSGEWANVLTF. As DNA, the CDR3 is TGTGCCAGCAGTTTATCAGGAGAGTGGGCCAACGTCCTGACTTTC. The gene calls are TRBV28 and TRBJ2-6; no definite D call. V was cut by 1 base and J by 5 bases, with 9 bases left in between. The CDR3 covers 15 residues. CDR1 MDHEN and CDR2 SYDVKM come from the germline V gene.

The chain couples TRBV30 to TRBJ2-6; D may be TRBD1 (5 bases). The CDR3 extends over 15 amino acids. CDR1 and CDR2 (germline): GTSNPN, SVGIG (reference sequence). The V end lost 3 bases, the J end lost 2 bases, and 11 bases lay between the germline ends. CDR3: CAWRFGRAGANVLTF. The CDR3 DNA reads TGTGCCTGGAGGTTCGGCAGGGCTGGGGCCAACGTCCTGACTTTC.

The chain uses TRBV18 and TRBJ2-1, with D possibly being TRBD2 (6 bases). Looked up from germline, CDR1 is KGHSH and CDR2 is LQKENI. The length of the CDR3 is 16 residues. Trimming left V 1 base short and J 5 bases short, with 15 bases between. CDR3 sequence reads: CASSPLGGSGDNEQFF. The CDR3 DNA follows: TGTGCCAGCTCACCACTCGGGGGTTCGGGGGACAATGAGCAGTTCTTC. The full variable domain, in which reference TRBV18 and TRBJ2-1 provide the parts outside the CDR3, is NAGVMQNPRHLVRRRGQEARLRCSPMKGHSHVYWYRQLPEEGLKFMVYLQKENIIDESGMPKERFSAEFPKEGPSILRIQQVVRGDSAAYFCASSPLGGSGDNEQFFGPGTRLTVL.

V usage is TRBV28 and J usage is TRBJ1-5; no definite D call. Germline-derived CDR1 and CDR2 are MDHEN and SYDVKM. The length of the CDR3 is 17 residues. V lost 3 bases to trimming and J lost 2 bases, with 17 bases between them. The CDR3 is CASSFVSDLGRNQPQHF. The CDR3 DNA is TGTGCCAGCAGTTTTGTCTCTGATCTAGGCCGCAATCAGCCCCAGCATTTT.

The V call is TRBV6-5, the J call TRBJ1-6; 7 bases map to TRBD1. The V gene's germline CDR1 is MNHEY and CDR2 SVGAGI. The CDR3 is made up of 14 amino acids. V shed 6 bases, J shed 7 bases, and the junction held 6 bases outside the gene matches. The CDR3 DNA reads TGTGCCAGCAGCACCGGGACAGAGAATTCACCCCTCCACTTT. It is translated as CASSTGTENSPLHF.

The V and J genes are TRBV19 and TRBJ2-5, with TRBD2 matching 10 bases. Germline V lookup: CDR1 LNHDA, CDR2 SQIVND (reference sequence). This CDR3 is built from 15 residues. V lost 6 bases to trimming and J lost 4 bases; unmatched junction nucleotides: 8. CDR3 in amino acids: CASRTSGLAPETQYF. As DNA, the CDR3 is TGTGCCAGTAGGACTAGCGGGTTGGCCCCAGAGACCCAGTACTTC.

V is TRBV4-1 and J is TRBJ1-2; D call uncertain. CDR3 length: 13 residues. Germline loops: CDR1 MGHRA, CDR2 YSYEKL. V was clipped by 0 bases and J by 4 bases, with 6 bases between them. This CDR3 is CASSQEGIYGYTF. Here the CDR3 DNA reads TGCGCCAGCAGCCAAGAGGGAATCTATGGCTACACCTTC.

This chain connects TRBV4-2 to TRBJ2-5; 13 bases map to TRBD2. Germline V gene data show CDR1 as LGHNA and CDR2 as YNFKEQ. This CDR3 is 22 amino acids long. After removal of 0 bases from V and 0 bases from J, the junction contained 16 bases not matched to a gene. DNA for the CDR3: TGTGCCAGCAGCCAAGATCTTGGCGAGCGGGGACTAGCGGGACCGTACCAAGAGACCCAGTACTTC. As protein: CASSQDLGERGLAGPYQETQYF.

A note on this clone: A much larger clone lies one base from this, so it may be a read error. The chain couples TRBV4-1 to TRBJ2-7; D is undetermined. The length of the CDR3 is 14 residues. V lost 1 base to trimming and J lost 3 bases, with 10 bases between them. Germline V lookup: CDR1 MGHRA, CDR2 YSYEKL. CDR3 sequence (DNA): TGCGCCAGCAGCCAAGGAATTTTCTACTACGAGCAGTACTTC. This codes for CASSQGIFYYEQYF.